These 5 T cell receptor beta chains were sequenced from one sample in a study of CD8 T cells in Susac syndrome. Random hexamers served to reverse transcribe roughly 0.5 to 1 ug RNA. TCRdb re-analysed the immunoSEQ multiplex PCR reads in MiXCR, keeping a single row per CDR3 protein. The sample records hundreds of thousands of distinct CDR3 sequences, 94% being singletons. Sequenced input: CD4+ T cells from PBMCs. The receptor source for this set is a human donor with Susac syndrome.

The rearrangement joins TRBV7-8 to TRBJ2-5; possibly TRBD2 for D (6 bases). Looked up from germline, CDR1 is SGHVS and CDR2 is FQNEAQ. The V and J ends lost 5 bases and 9 bases respectively, with 16 bases between them. CDR3 size: 13 residues. CDR3 sequence reads: CASSRTTWEAQYF. In DNA, the CDR3 is TGTGCCAGCAGCCGAACAACGTGGGAGGCCCAGTACTTC.

The CDR3 bases are TGTGCCTGGGAGCGTGGACAGGGATCGAACATAATTAATGAAAAACTGTTTTTT. Translating gives CAWERGQGSNIINEKLFF. The chain is built from TRBV30 and TRBJ1-4; 8 bases agree with TRBD1. The CDR3 sequence is 18 residues long. Unmatched junction bases numbered 18, after V lost 5 bases and J lost 4 bases. Germline CDR1 is GTSNPN and CDR2 is SVGIG (reference sequence).

This clonotype was recorded only once. This chain links TRBV6-5 with TRBJ2-3; D is possibly TRBD2 (6 bases). From germline, CDR1 is MNHEY and CDR2 SVGAGI. This CDR3 has 15 residues. The V and J ends lost 6 bases and 2 bases respectively, with 15 bases between them. CDR3 protein: CASRRPGGTTDTQYF. The CDR3 DNA sequence: TGTGCCAGCAGACGACCCGGGGGAACCACAGATACGCAGTATTTT.

The chain is built from TRBV2 and TRBJ1-4; D unclear. Germline V CDR1 and CDR2: SNHLY, FYNNEI. Deletions cut 7 bases from V and 0 bases from J, with 6 bases between. This CDR3 spans 13 amino acids. DNA of the CDR3: TGTGCCAGCAAAGCGACAACTAATGAAAAACTGTTTTTT. Protein product: CASKATTNEKLFF.

This clonotype was seen just once. The rearrangement links TRBV5-1 to TRBJ2-1; the D gene is possibly TRBD2 (6 bases). In germline, CDR1 is SGHRS, CDR2 YFSETQ. CDR3 length: 18 amino acids. V was cut by 1 base and J by 6 bases, with 23 bases left in between. The CDR3 bases are TGCGCCAGCAGCTTGAGCACTTCCGGGAGCCGGTCGAGCAATGAGCAGTTCTTC. It specifies CASSLSTSGSRSSNEQFF.